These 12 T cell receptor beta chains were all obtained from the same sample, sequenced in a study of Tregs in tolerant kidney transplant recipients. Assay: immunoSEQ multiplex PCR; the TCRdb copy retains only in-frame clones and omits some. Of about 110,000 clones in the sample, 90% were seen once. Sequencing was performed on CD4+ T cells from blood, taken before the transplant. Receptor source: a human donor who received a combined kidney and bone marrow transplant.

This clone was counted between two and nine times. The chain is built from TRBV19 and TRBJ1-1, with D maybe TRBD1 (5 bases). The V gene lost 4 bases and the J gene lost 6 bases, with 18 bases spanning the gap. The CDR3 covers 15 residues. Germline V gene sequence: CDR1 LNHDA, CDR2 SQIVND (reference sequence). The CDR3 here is CASSTSSRGVAEAFF. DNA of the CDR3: TGTGCCAGTAGTACCTCCTCACGGGGGGTAGCTGAAGCTTTCTTT.

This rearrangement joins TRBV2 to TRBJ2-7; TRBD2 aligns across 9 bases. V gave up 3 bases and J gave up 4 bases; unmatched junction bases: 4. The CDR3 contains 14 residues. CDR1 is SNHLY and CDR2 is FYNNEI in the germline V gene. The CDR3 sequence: CASSEVLAGYEQYF. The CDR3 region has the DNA TGTGCCAGCAGTGAGGTCCTAGCGGGATACGAGCAGTACTTC. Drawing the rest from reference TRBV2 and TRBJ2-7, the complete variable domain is EPEVTQTPSHQVTQMGQEVILRCVPISNHLYFYWYRQILGQKVEFLVSFYNNEISEKSEIFDDQFSVERPDGSNFTLKIRSTKLEDSAMYFCASSEVLAGYEQYFGPGTRLTVT.

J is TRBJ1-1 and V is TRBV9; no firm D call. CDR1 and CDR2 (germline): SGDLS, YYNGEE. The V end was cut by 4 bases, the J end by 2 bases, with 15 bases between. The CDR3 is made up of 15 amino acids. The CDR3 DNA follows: TGTGCCAGCAGCCCGTCCCCACTTTTCAACACTGAAGCTTTCTTT. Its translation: CASSPSPLFNTEAFF.

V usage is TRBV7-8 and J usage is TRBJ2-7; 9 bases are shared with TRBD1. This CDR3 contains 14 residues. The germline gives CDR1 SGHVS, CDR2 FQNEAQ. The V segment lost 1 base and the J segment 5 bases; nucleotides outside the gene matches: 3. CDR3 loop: CASSLGRQGDEQYF. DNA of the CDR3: TGTGCCAGCAGCTTAGGGCGACAGGGGGACGAGCAGTACTTC.

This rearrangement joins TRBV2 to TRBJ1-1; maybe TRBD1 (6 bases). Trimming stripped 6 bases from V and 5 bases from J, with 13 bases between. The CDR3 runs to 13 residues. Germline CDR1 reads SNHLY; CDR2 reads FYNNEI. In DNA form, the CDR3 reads TGTGCCAGCAGAGTCGCAGGGGTAACTGAAGCTTTCTTT. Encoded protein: CASRVAGVTEAFF.

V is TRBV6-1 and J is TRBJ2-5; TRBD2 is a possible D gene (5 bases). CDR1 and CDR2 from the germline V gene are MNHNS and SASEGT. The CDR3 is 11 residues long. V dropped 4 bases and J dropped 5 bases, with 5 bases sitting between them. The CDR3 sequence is CASSGGETQYF. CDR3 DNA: TGTGCCAGCAGTGGCGGGGAGACCCAGTACTTC.

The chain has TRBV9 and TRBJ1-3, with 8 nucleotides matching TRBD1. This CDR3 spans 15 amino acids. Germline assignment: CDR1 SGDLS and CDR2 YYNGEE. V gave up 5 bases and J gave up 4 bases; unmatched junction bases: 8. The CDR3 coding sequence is TGTGCCAGCAGTACCGGACAGGGAACCGGAAACACCATATATTTT. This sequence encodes CASSTGQGTGNTIYF.

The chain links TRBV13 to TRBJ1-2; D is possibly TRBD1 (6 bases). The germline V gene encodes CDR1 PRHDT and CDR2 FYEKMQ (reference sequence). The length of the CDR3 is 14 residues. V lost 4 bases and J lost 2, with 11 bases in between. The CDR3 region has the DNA TGTGCCAGCAGCTACGGGACAAAAAACTATGGCTACACCTTC. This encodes CASSYGTKNYGYTF.

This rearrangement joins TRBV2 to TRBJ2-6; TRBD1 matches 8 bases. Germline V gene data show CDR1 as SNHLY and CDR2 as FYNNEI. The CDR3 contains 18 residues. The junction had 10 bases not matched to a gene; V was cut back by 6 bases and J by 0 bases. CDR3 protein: CASRKIRDRYSGANVLTF. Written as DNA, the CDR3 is TGTGCCAGCAGGAAAATCCGGGACAGGTACTCTGGGGCCAACGTCCTGACTTTC.

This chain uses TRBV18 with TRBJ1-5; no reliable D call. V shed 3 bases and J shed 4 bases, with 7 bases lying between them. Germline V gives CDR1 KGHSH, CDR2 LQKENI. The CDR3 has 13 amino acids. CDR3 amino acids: CASSPTGNQPQHF. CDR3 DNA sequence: TGTGCCAGCTCACCCACGGGGAATCAGCCCCAGCATTTT. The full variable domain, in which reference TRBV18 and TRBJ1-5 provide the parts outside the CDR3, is NAGVMQNPRHLVRRRGQEARLRCSPMKGHSHVYWYRQLPEEGLKFMVYLQKENIIDESGMPKERFSAEFPKEGPSILRIQQVVRGDSAAYFCASSPTGNQPQHFGDGTRLSIL.

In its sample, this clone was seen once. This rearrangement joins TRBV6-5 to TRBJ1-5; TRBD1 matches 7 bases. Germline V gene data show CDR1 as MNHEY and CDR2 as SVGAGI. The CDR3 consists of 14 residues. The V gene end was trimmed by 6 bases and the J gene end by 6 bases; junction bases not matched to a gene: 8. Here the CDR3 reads CASRKQGLGQPQHF. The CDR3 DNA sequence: TGTGCCAGCAGGAAACAGGGGTTGGGTCAGCCCCAGCATTTT.

The CDR3 region is CATSRDRGGTEAFF. The CDR3 DNA sequence: TGTGCCACCAGCAGAGACAGGGGTGGGACTGAAGCTTTCTTT. The V call is TRBV15, the J call TRBJ1-1, with D tentatively TRBD1 (6 bases). From germline, CDR1 is LNHNV and CDR2 YYDKDF (reference sequence). The CDR3 spans 14 residues. V lost 0 bases and J lost 5, with 10 bases in between.